One and the same sample provided the 28 T cell receptor beta chains below, sequenced in a study of regulatory T cells in long-lasting Graves disease. Specified time point: newly diagnosed GD, antithyroid drugs for less than 3 months. PBMCs provided the RNA from which the TCR library was made. Through Arm-PCR of CDR3 regions and iRepertoire HTBI primers, TCR beta libraries were built. One entry per CDR3 protein results from TCRdb running MiXCR on the multiplex PCR reads. Of approximately 560,000 distinct CDR3 sequences listed, about 16% are singletons. The data were also submitted as part of a second study, on T cells in Graves' hyperthyroidism and ophthalmopathy.

The sequencing used peripheral blood mononuclear cells (PBMCs), collected at new diagnosis, from a patient treated with antithyroid drugs. Receptors were obtained from a man aged 18 to 30 with Graves disease.

The V call is TRBV27, the J call TRBJ2-1; possibly TRBD1 for D (7 bases). Germline V gene lookup returns CDR1 MNHEY and CDR2 SMNVEV (reference sequence). This CDR3 has 15 amino acids. The ends were cut back, 6 bases at V and 2 bases at J, with 14 bases in the middle. The CDR3: CASRPGRGAYNEQFF. The CDR3 DNA is TGTGCCAGCAGACCCGGCAGGGGGGCCTACAATGAGCAGTTCTTC.

This clonotype was counted a few times. The V call is TRBV19, the J call TRBJ1-5, with a possible D match to TRBD1 (5 bases). V was cut by 3 bases and J by 7 bases, with 13 bases left in between. Germline CDR1 LNHDA, CDR2 SQIVND (reference sequence). The CDR3 has 14 residues. Written as DNA, the CDR3 is TGTGCCAGTAGTATTAGGGGTGTGGGCCAGCCCCAGCATTTT. It is translated as CASSIRGVGQPQHF.

Comment on this clonotype: A read error may explain this, as a much larger clone is one base away. This chain connects TRBV27 to TRBJ1-2; D remains ambiguous. CDR3 length: 11 amino acids. In germline, CDR1 is MNHEY, CDR2 SMNVEV (reference sequence). CDR3 loop: CASGSLDGYIF. CDR3 nucleotides: TGTGCCAGCGGGTCTCTGGATGGCTACATCTTC.

This clonotype was counted ten times or more. The chain couples TRBV27 to TRBJ2-3; the match to TRBD2 covers 9 bases. CDR1 is MNHEY, CDR2 SMNVEV, per germline (reference sequence). V trimming: 3 bases; J trimming: 0 bases; junction bases outside the gene matches: 4. The CDR3 runs to 16 residues. This chain's CDR3 is CASSFRLADSTDTQYF. The CDR3 DNA reads TGTGCCAGCAGTTTCCGACTAGCGGATAGCACAGATACGCAGTATTTT.

This clonotype was found many times. The chain is built from TRBV7-9 and TRBJ2-7; the D gene is possibly TRBD2 (5 bases). The CDR3 loop spans 15 amino acids. From germline, CDR1 is SEHNR and CDR2 FQNEAQ (reference sequence). Trimming shortened V by 5 bases and J by 6 bases, and 20 bases separated the two germline ends. CDR3 in amino acids: CASSPKRRVGAEQYF. CDR3 bases: TGTGCCAGCAGCCCAAAAAGGCGGGTTGGAGCCGAGCAGTACTTC.

This clonotype was recorded a few times. The V gene is TRBV5-1, the J gene TRBJ2-5; the match to TRBD2 covers 13 bases. This CDR3 region has 18 residues. The germline CDR1 and CDR2 sequences are SGHRS and YFSETQ. The V gene end was trimmed by 0 bases and the J gene end by 5 bases; junction bases not matched to a gene: 10. This CDR3 is CASSLDPTSGRIRETQYF. The CDR3 DNA reads as TGCGCCAGCAGCTTGGACCCGACTAGCGGGAGGATCAGGGAGACCCAGTACTTC.

This clonotype was recorded once. This may come from a read error, since a much larger clone is one base off. The CDR3 DNA reads as TGTGCCAGCAGCCCACAAAACAGGGTTGGAGAGACCCAGTACTTC. Amino acid sequence: CASSPQNRVGETQYF. This chain joins TRBV7-2 and TRBJ2-5; tentatively, D is TRBD1 (6 bases). This CDR3 has 15 residues. Germline V gene sequence: CDR1 SGHTA, CDR2 FQGNSA. Trimming stripped 5 bases from V and 4 bases from J, with 17 bases between.

This clonotype was seen repeatedly, ten times or more. This chain joins TRBV6-2 or TRBV6-3 and TRBJ2-3; 10 bases are shared with TRBD2. Germline CDR1 MNHEY, CDR2 SVGEGT. This CDR3 contains 14 residues. The junction had 2 bases not matched to a gene; V was cut back by 2 bases and J by 6 bases. CDR3 amino acids: CASSYQGLADTQYF. CDR3 coding DNA: TGTGCCAGCAGTTACCAGGGACTAGCGGATACGCAGTATTTT.

This clonotype was counted many times. CDR3 nucleotide sequence: TGTGCCAGCAGTCCCCAGATAGGAACTAATGAAAAACTGTTTTTT. Protein product: CASSPQIGTNEKLFF. This chain links TRBV12-3 or TRBV12-4 with TRBJ1-4; D gene uncertain. The length of the CDR3 is 15 residues. Trimming stripped 5 bases from V and 1 base from J, with 11 bases between.

This clonotype was detected many times. CDR3 nucleotide sequence: TGTGCCAGCAGGAAACTAGCGGGAGGATACAATGAGCAGTTCTTC. Translated, it gives CASRKLAGGYNEQFF. The chain links TRBV12-3 or TRBV12-4 to TRBJ2-1; 12 positions agree with TRBD2. The CDR3 spans 15 residues. With V trimmed by 6 bases and J by 4 bases, 4 bases remained unmatched.

The sample holds many counts of this clonotype. The chain joins TRBV7-9 to TRBJ2-3; the D is unclear. This CDR3 comprises 16 residues. Germline CDR1 SEHNR, CDR2 FQNEAQ (reference sequence). Trimming stripped 4 bases from V and 0 bases from J, with 14 bases between. The CDR3 nucleotides are TGTGCCAGCAGCTCCTGGCTCGTCGAAAGCACAGATACGCAGTATTTT. It encodes CASSSWLVESTDTQYF.

This clonotype was counted ten times or more. The chain recombines TRBV2 with TRBJ1-4; TRBD1 matches 9 bases. V shed 1 base and J 7 bases; nucleotides not matched to a gene: 7. CDR1 is SNHLY and CDR2 is FYNNEI in the germline V gene. CDR3 length: 16 amino acids. DNA of the CDR3: TGTGCCAGCAGTGAAGGGCCAACAGGGGGCTTTGAAAAACTGTTTTTT. It is translated as CASSEGPTGGFEKLFF.

A single count supports this clonotype. The chain is built from TRBV4-1 and TRBJ2-2; no firm D call. V shed 3 bases and J shed 6 bases, with 8 bases lying between them. Germline V gene sequence: CDR1 MGHRA, CDR2 YSYEKL. CDR3 length: 13 amino acids. The CDR3 loop is CASSQPDSGELFF. The CDR3 bases are TGCGCCAGCAGCCAGCCAGATTCCGGGGAGCTGTTTTTT.

To note about this clonotype: It may be a read error: a sequence one base away is much more abundant. This chain joins TRBV12-3 or TRBV12-4 and TRBJ2-3, with TRBD2 matching over 12 bases. V was clipped by 5 bases and J by 6 bases; unmatched bases: 12. The CDR3 loop spans 17 amino acids. The CDR3 is CASSPSGRAKREDTQYF. In nucleotides, the CDR3 is TGTGCCAGCAGTCCTAGCGGGAGGGCCAAAAGGGAGGATACGCAGTATTTT.

The J gene is TRBJ2-3, the V gene TRBV4-2; TRBD2 matches 8 bases. Germline V gives CDR1 LGHNA, CDR2 YNFKEQ. The CDR3 has 17 residues. Unmatched junction bases numbered 8, after V lost 0 bases and J lost 3 bases. Here the CDR3 reads CASSQESQRELTDTQYF. The CDR3 coding sequence is TGTGCCAGCAGCCAAGAAAGTCAGCGGGAGTTGACAGATACGCAGTATTTT.

Comment on this clonotype: Since a much larger clone is just one base distant, this may be a read error. The rearrangement links TRBV20-1 to TRBJ1-1; D not resolved. Per the germline V gene, CDR1 is DFQATT and CDR2 is SNEGSKA (reference sequence). V lost 3 bases, J lost 1 base, and 9 bases lay in between. This CDR3 comprises 13 residues. CDR3 in DNA: TGCAGTGCTAGGGAGATAGAGAACACTGAAGCTTTCTTT. Its protein product is CSAREIENTEAFF.

This clonotype was picked up many times. CDR3 sequence reads: CASSSSQSGRAVGDTQYF. The CDR3 DNA is TGCGCCAGCAGCTCCTCGCAGTCCGGGAGGGCCGTCGGAGATACGCAGTATTTT. The chain carries TRBV5-1 and TRBJ2-3; TRBD2 matches at 8 bases. Trimming removed 3 bases from V and 5 bases from J; junction bases left unmatched: 17. CDR3 length equals 18 residues. Germline V gene data show CDR1 as SGHRS and CDR2 as YFSETQ.

This clonotype was seen many times. V usage is TRBV19 and J usage is TRBJ2-5; TRBD2 agrees at 10 bases. The CDR3 spans 17 residues. J was trimmed by 5 bases and V by 4 bases; bases with no gene match: 13. CDR1 is LNHDA and CDR2 is SQIVND in the germline V gene (reference sequence). The CDR3 DNA reads as TGTGCCAGTAGTAGCCTGGCTAGGCTAGCGGGAGTTGAGACCCAGTACTTC. It is translated as CASSSLARLAGVETQYF.

This clonotype was detected ten times or more. The chain combines TRBV18 with TRBJ1-5, with D possibly TRBD1 on 5 matching bases. The CDR3 extends over 14 amino acids. V was clipped by 2 bases and J by 0 bases, with 5 bases between them. Germline CDR1 is KGHSH and CDR2 is LQKENI. CDR3 sequence (DNA): TGTGCCAGCTCACCAGGGGCTAGCAATCAGCCCCAGCATTTT. This gives the protein CASSPGASNQPQHF.

Remarks on this clonotype: Given a much more abundant clone one base away, this may be a read error. This chain connects TRBV7-9 to TRBJ1-1, with D possibly TRBD1 on 6 matching bases. Germline V lookup: CDR1 SEHNR, CDR2 FQNEAQ (reference sequence). The CDR3 extends over 15 amino acids. The CDR3 spells CASSLDWGQNTEALF. Here the CDR3 DNA reads TGTGCCAGCAGCTTAGACTGGGGGCAGAACACTGAAGCTCTCTTT.

In this sample, this clonotype turned up many times. The rearrangement joins TRBV2 to TRBJ1-5; no clear D. Germline CDR1 and CDR2: SNHLY and FYNNEI. This CDR3 contains 15 residues. Trimming pared 6 bases from V and 5 bases from J, leaving 17 bases between. The CDR3 region has the DNA TGTGCCAGCAGGGATTCGGGGAAGGACGATCAGCCCCAGCATTTT. It codes for CASRDSGKDDQPQHF.

Here the CDR3 reads CASSQLGQDYGYTF. The CDR3 nucleotides read TGTGCCAGCAGCCAACTGGGACAGGACTATGGCTACACCTTC. The V and J genes are TRBV4-2 and TRBJ1-2; 8 nucleotides match TRBD1. This CDR3 has 14 amino acids. V gave up 2 bases and J gave up 3 bases; unmatched junction bases: 2. The germline CDR1 and CDR2 sequences are LGHNA and YNFKEQ.

This clonotype was seen ten or more times. The rearrangement links TRBV29-1 to TRBJ2-5; TRBD2 aligns across 9 bases. This CDR3 is built from 17 residues. The V gene's germline CDR1 is SQVTM and CDR2 ANQGSEA. Trimming removed 6 bases from V and 4 bases from J; junction bases left unmatched: 18. The CDR3 coding sequence is TGCAGCGTCGCTACCCCCCGTCGGACTAGCGAAGGAGAGACCCAGTACTTC. It encodes CSVATPRRTSEGETQYF.

This clonotype was seen a few times. The chain links TRBV20-1 to TRBJ2-2; the D is unclear. Germline CDR1 reads DFQATT; CDR2 reads SNEGSKA (reference sequence). This CDR3 is built from 13 residues. The ends were cut back, 6 bases at V and 0 bases at J, with 8 bases in the middle. The CDR3 nucleotides are TGCAGTGCGCAGTTCGCGAACACCGGGGAGCTGTTTTTT. As protein: CSAQFANTGELFF.

This clonotype was observed a few times. The CDR3 DNA sequence: TGTGCCTGGTCCAGGGTAGCAGATACGCAGTATTTT. It yields the protein CAWSRVADTQYF. The chain combines TRBV30 with TRBJ2-3; perhaps TRBD1 as D (5 bases). This CDR3 region has 12 residues. V was cut by 5 bases and J by 4 bases, with 10 bases left in between. Germline V gene lookup returns CDR1 GTSNPN and CDR2 SVGIG (reference sequence).

This clonotype appeared many times. The CDR3 DNA follows: TGCAGTGCTAGGTCGACAGATACGCAGTATTTT. Protein: CSARSTDTQYF. The rearrangement links TRBV20-1 to TRBJ2-3; D is unresolved. The V end was cut by 3 bases, the J end by 3 bases, with 4 bases between. The CDR3 loop spans 11 amino acids. The germline V gene encodes CDR1 DFQATT and CDR2 SNEGSKA (reference sequence).

The table lists this clonotype with a few counts. The germline gene is not matched at one end of the junction; a read error may be the cause. The J gene is TRBJ1-1, the V gene TRBV6-1; a possible D gene is TRBD1 (6 bases). The CDR3 length is 16 residues. Germline V gives CDR1 MNHNS, CDR2 SASEGT. This CDR3 is CASSEGARGGGTEAFF. CDR3 nucleotides: TGTGCCAGCAGCGAAGGCGCCAGGGGAGGGGGCACTGAAGCTTTCTTT.

This clonotype was seen only once. DNA for the CDR3: TGTGCCAGCAGTGAGACAGGGGGCGACACTGAAGCTTTCTTT. This gives the protein CASSETGGDTEAFF. The J gene is TRBJ1-1, the V gene TRBV2; TRBD1 agrees at 10 bases. Per germline, CDR1 SNHLY and CDR2 FYNNEI. The CDR3 runs 14 residues. V lost 3 bases, J lost 3 bases, and 1 base stayed unmatched.